A selection of T cell receptor beta chains follows, all from one sample in a study of T cell repertoires in cytomegalovirus infection. TCRdb reprocessed the reads with MiXCR, giving one entry per CDR3 protein. The sample shows roughly 180,000 distinct CDR3 sequences, roughly 30% of them seen only once. The sequenced sample was PBMCs. Source of these receptors: a human donor in good health (CMV status not recorded). Some clones in this sample may be carry-over from other donors' samples. CDR3s include the opening cysteine and the closing phenylalanine or tryptophan. The D gene is left open where the match is weak. For some rows the clone size is stated as once, few or many, or as a class when expanded; others skip it.

d_call: -
j_call: TRBJ2-5
clone_size: -
cdr3_length: 13
v_call: TRBV12-3/TRBV12-4
cdr3_nt: TGTGCCAGCAGTCTGACAGGAAAAGAGACCCAGTACTTC
cdr3_aa: CASSLTGKETQYF

d_call: TRBD2
j_call: TRBJ2-1
clone_size: -
cdr3_length: 14
v_call: TRBV20-1
cdr3_nt: TGCAGTGCTACCGGGACTAGCGGGGGCCCAGATCAGTTCTTC
cdr3_aa: CSATGTSGGPDQFF

d_call: -
j_call: TRBJ1-2
clone_size: -
cdr3_length: 13
v_call: TRBV7-9
cdr3_nt: TGTGCCAGCACCTCACAGGGTCCCTATGGCTACACCTTC
cdr3_aa: CASTSQGPYGYTF

d_call: -
j_call: TRBJ2-4
clone_size: many
cdr3_length: 15
v_call: TRBV7-2
cdr3_nt: TGTGCCAGCAGCTCTCCGTCGGGGCCTAGAAACATTCAGTACTTC
cdr3_aa: CASSSPSGPRNIQYF

d_call: TRBD1
j_call: TRBJ1-5
clone_size: -
cdr3_length: 17
v_call: TRBV27
cdr3_nt: TGTGCCAGCTCTGGAGGGGCAGGGGGCGCTTCCAATCAGCCCCAGCATTTT
cdr3_aa: CASSGGAGGASNQPQHF

d_call: TRBD1
j_call: TRBJ1-1
clone_size: many
cdr3_length: 15
v_call: TRBV12-3/TRBV12-4
cdr3_nt: TGTGCCAGCAGGCTTACAGGGGCAGTTAACACTGAAGCTTTCTTT
cdr3_aa: CASRLTGAVNTEAFF

d_call: -
j_call: TRBJ1-1
clone_size: few
cdr3_length: 15
v_call: TRBV11-2
cdr3_nt: TGTGCCAGCAGCTCCTTACTAGGCCAGAGCAGTGAAGCTTTCTTT
cdr3_aa: CASSSLLGQSSEAFF

d_call: -
j_call: TRBJ2-3
clone_size: few
cdr3_length: 14
v_call: TRBV7-3
cdr3_nt: TGTGCCAGCAGCTTAAGAGGGAGCACAGATACGCAGTATTTT
cdr3_aa: CASSLRGSTDTQYF

d_call: -
j_call: TRBJ1-1
clone_size: -
cdr3_length: 14
v_call: TRBV15
cdr3_nt: TGTGCCACCAGCAGAGATAGGGGTTTCACTGAAGCTTTCTTT
cdr3_aa: CATSRDRGFTEAFF

d_call: -
j_call: TRBJ2-2
clone_size: -
cdr3_length: 15
v_call: TRBV10-3
cdr3_nt: TGTGCCATCAGTGAGTTAGCGGTTCCTCCCGGGGAGCTGTTTTTT
cdr3_aa: CAISELAVPPGELFF

d_call: -
j_call: TRBJ2-7
clone_size: -
cdr3_length: 15
v_call: TRBV11-2
cdr3_nt: TGTGCCAGCAGCTTTCAGGGACGGGGACAATACGAGCAGTACTTC
cdr3_aa: CASSFQGRGQYEQYF

d_call: -
j_call: TRBJ1-4
clone_size: -
cdr3_length: 15
v_call: TRBV4-1
cdr3_nt: TGCGCCAGCAGCCAAGATGGTTCCGGTAATGAAAAACTGTTTTTT
cdr3_aa: CASSQDGSGNEKLFF

d_call: -
j_call: TRBJ2-7
clone_size: -
cdr3_length: 12
v_call: TRBV6-8
cdr3_nt: TGTGCCAGTCGGGCCCTTTCCTACGAGCAGTACTTC
cdr3_aa: CASRALSYEQYF

d_call: -
j_call: TRBJ2-3
clone_size: -
cdr3_length: 12
v_call: TRBV2
cdr3_nt: TGTACCAGCAGTTTGGGACAAGATACGCAGTATTTT
cdr3_aa: CTSSLGQDTQYF

d_call: -
j_call: TRBJ1-2
clone_size: few
cdr3_length: 14
v_call: TRBV7-2
cdr3_nt: TGTGCCAGCAGCTCCCCTACCGTATTCGTTGGCTACACCTTC
cdr3_aa: CASSSPTVFVGYTF

d_call: TRBD2
j_call: TRBJ2-2
clone_size: many
cdr3_length: 16
v_call: TRBV12-3/TRBV12-4
cdr3_nt: TGTGCCAGCAGCCTAGCGGGGGGGACGAACACCGGGGAGCTGTTTTTT
cdr3_aa: CASSLAGGTNTGELFF

d_call: TRBD1
j_call: TRBJ2-3
clone_size: -
cdr3_length: 14
v_call: TRBV2
cdr3_nt: TGTGCCAGCAGGAAGGGGGACAGCGCAGATACGCAGTATTTT
cdr3_aa: CASRKGDSADTQYF

d_call: -
j_call: TRBJ1-1
clone_size: -
cdr3_length: 12
v_call: TRBV11-3
cdr3_nt: TGTGCCAGCAGGGGGCTCGGCACTGAAGCTTTCTTT
cdr3_aa: CASRGLGTEAFF

d_call: TRBD1
j_call: TRBJ2-7
clone_size: -
cdr3_length: 14
v_call: TRBV29-1
cdr3_nt: TGCAGCGTTTCGCGGACAGGGGAAACCTACGAGCAGTACTTC
cdr3_aa: CSVSRTGETYEQYF

d_call: -
j_call: TRBJ1-4
clone_size: many
cdr3_length: 14
v_call: TRBV7-2
cdr3_nt: TGTGCCAGCAGCCCCGCGTCAACTAATGAAAAACTGTTTTTT
cdr3_aa: CASSPASTNEKLFF

d_call: -
j_call: TRBJ1-2
clone_size: many
cdr3_length: 13
v_call: TRBV7-2
cdr3_nt: TGTGCCAGCAGCTTTGGGGCCATAGAGGGCTACACCTTC
cdr3_aa: CASSFGAIEGYTF

d_call: -
j_call: TRBJ1-3
clone_size: many
cdr3_length: 14
v_call: TRBV7-2
cdr3_nt: TGTGCCAGCAAACGGTCGGGACAAGGAAACACCATATATTTT
cdr3_aa: CASKRSGQGNTIYF

d_call: -
j_call: TRBJ1-2
clone_size: -
cdr3_length: 13
v_call: TRBV19
cdr3_nt: TGTGCCAGTAGTATCGACGCTATGAATGGCTACACCTTC
cdr3_aa: CASSIDAMNGYTF

d_call: TRBD1
j_call: TRBJ2-1
clone_size: few
cdr3_length: 16
v_call: TRBV7-9
cdr3_nt: TGTGCCAGCAGCTTAGGACAGGGCGCCTCCTACAATGAGCAGTTCTTC
cdr3_aa: CASSLGQGASYNEQFF

d_call: -
j_call: TRBJ2-7
clone_size: many
cdr3_length: 14
v_call: TRBV7-2
cdr3_nt: TGTGCCAGCAGCTTACCAACGAGCTCCTACGAGCAGTACTTC
cdr3_aa: CASSLPTSSYEQYF

d_call: -
j_call: TRBJ2-1
clone_size: few
cdr3_length: 15
v_call: TRBV12-3/TRBV12-4
cdr3_nt: TGTGCCAGCATTCCAAGAGGGCTCCCCTACAATGAGCAGTTCTTC
cdr3_aa: CASIPRGLPYNEQFF

d_call: -
j_call: TRBJ2-1
clone_size: few
cdr3_length: 12
v_call: TRBV5-5
cdr3_nt: TGTGCCAGCAGCTCCCTAGGGAGTGAGCAGTTCTTC
cdr3_aa: CASSSLGSEQFF

d_call: -
j_call: TRBJ2-5
clone_size: -
cdr3_length: 14
v_call: TRBV7-8
cdr3_nt: TGTGCCAGCAGCTTGGGCAGAACACAAGAGACCCAGTACTTC
cdr3_aa: CASSLGRTQETQYF

d_call: -
j_call: TRBJ1-2
clone_size: many
cdr3_length: 13
v_call: TRBV7-9
cdr3_nt: TGTGCCAGCAGCTTTGGGGTTACCTATGGCTACACCTTC
cdr3_aa: CASSFGVTYGYTF

d_call: -
j_call: TRBJ2-2
clone_size: few
cdr3_length: 14
v_call: TRBV11-3
cdr3_nt: TGTGCCAGCAGCTTGGACAGTAACACCGGGGAGCTGTTTTTT
cdr3_aa: CASSLDSNTGELFF

d_call: -
j_call: TRBJ2-5
clone_size: -
cdr3_length: 14
v_call: TRBV2
cdr3_nt: TGTGCCAGCAGCCAGGCTAGGATACAAGAGACCCAGTACTTC
cdr3_aa: CASSQARIQETQYF

d_call: TRBD1
j_call: TRBJ2-3
clone_size: few
cdr3_length: 17
v_call: TRBV5-6
cdr3_nt: TGTGCCAGCAGCCATGGATCAGGGGGCGTTGGCACAGATACGCAGTATTTT
cdr3_aa: CASSHGSGGVGTDTQYF

d_call: -
j_call: TRBJ1-1
clone_size: few
cdr3_length: 15
v_call: TRBV11-2
cdr3_nt: TGTGCCAGCAGCTTACAGCCAGGAGGGAACACTGAAGCTTTCTTT
cdr3_aa: CASSLQPGGNTEAFF

d_call: -
j_call: TRBJ1-6
clone_size: -
cdr3_length: 13
v_call: TRBV29-1
cdr3_nt: TGCAGCGTTGAAGTAGGGGTAGGTTCACCCCTCCACTTT
cdr3_aa: CSVEVGVGSPLHF

d_call: -
j_call: TRBJ1-5
clone_size: -
cdr3_length: 14
v_call: TRBV7-3
cdr3_nt: TGTCCCAGCAGCTTAACACAGGGCAATCAGCCCCAGCATTTT
cdr3_aa: CPSSLTQGNQPQHF

d_call: -
j_call: TRBJ1-1
clone_size: few
cdr3_length: 14
v_call: TRBV11-1
cdr3_nt: TGTGCCAGCAACCAAGGCGGGGAGAACACTGAAGCTTTCTTT
cdr3_aa: CASNQGGENTEAFF

d_call: TRBD1
j_call: TRBJ2-2
clone_size: -
cdr3_length: 15
v_call: TRBV5-4
cdr3_nt: TGTGCCAGCAGCTTTAAGGACAGGGGGAGCGGGGAGCTGTTTTTT
cdr3_aa: CASSFKDRGSGELFF

d_call: -
j_call: TRBJ2-1
clone_size: few
cdr3_length: 14
v_call: TRBV11-2
cdr3_nt: TGTGCCAGCACCAGAGTCGGGAGCCACAATGAGCAGTTCTTC
cdr3_aa: CASTRVGSHNEQFF

d_call: -
j_call: TRBJ2-5
clone_size: many
cdr3_length: 11
v_call: TRBV7-2
cdr3_nt: TGTGCCAGCAGCTTAGCGGAGACCCAGTACTTC
cdr3_aa: CASSLAETQYF

d_call: -
j_call: TRBJ1-2
clone_size: -
cdr3_length: 15
v_call: TRBV2
cdr3_nt: TGTGCCAGCAGTGAAATGGCAGGGTATAACTATGGCTACACCTTC
cdr3_aa: CASSEMAGYNYGYTF

d_call: -
j_call: TRBJ2-7
clone_size: few
cdr3_length: 13
v_call: TRBV12-5
cdr3_nt: TGTGCTAGTGGTTTTTTGGACAGCTACGAGCAGTACTTC
cdr3_aa: CASGFLDSYEQYF

d_call: -
j_call: TRBJ1-1
clone_size: -
cdr3_length: 13
v_call: TRBV7-2
cdr3_nt: TGTGCCAGCAGCTTAAAGGGGGACACTGAAGCTTTCTTT
cdr3_aa: CASSLKGDTEAFF

d_call: -
j_call: TRBJ2-5
clone_size: few
cdr3_length: 14
v_call: TRBV7-2
cdr3_nt: TGTGCCAGCAGCCGACAGGGAGGCGGGGAGACCCAGTACTTC
cdr3_aa: CASSRQGGGETQYF

d_call: -
j_call: TRBJ1-6
clone_size: -
cdr3_length: 15
v_call: TRBV20-1
cdr3_nt: TGCAGTGCCCGACCGGGCAGCTCCTATAATTCACCCCTCCACTTT
cdr3_aa: CSARPGSSYNSPLHF

d_call: -
j_call: TRBJ1-1
clone_size: few
cdr3_length: 16
v_call: TRBV6-2/TRBV6-3
cdr3_nt: TGTGCCAGCAGCTTACGACAGACCACTTCGAACACTGAAGCTTTCTTT
cdr3_aa: CASSLRQTTSNTEAFF

d_call: -
j_call: TRBJ2-7
clone_size: many
cdr3_length: 14
v_call: TRBV7-9
cdr3_nt: TGTGCCAGCAGCTCGGCTGACAGCTCCTACGAGCAGTACTTC
cdr3_aa: CASSSADSSYEQYF

d_call: -
j_call: TRBJ1-5
clone_size: -
cdr3_length: 15
v_call: TRBV15
cdr3_nt: TGTGCCACCAGCAGACAGACAGGTCTCGATCAGCCCCAGCATTTT
cdr3_aa: CATSRQTGLDQPQHF